These 30 T cell receptor beta chains originate from one sample sequenced in a study of follicular helper T cells after annual influenza vaccination. The assay was immunoSEQ multiplex PCR, and TCRdb's table has in-frame clones only and misses some. The sample consists of roughly 14,000 clones, just under 85% of them appearing once. Time point meaning: 2014-2015 season, pre-vaccination. Here the sequenced sample was CXCR5- memory CD4+ T cells sorted from blood, taken on the day of influenza vaccination. The source of these receptors is an adult who received the influenza vaccine.

The chain combines TRBV28 with TRBJ2-1, with D possibly TRBD2 on 6 matching bases. This CDR3 is built from 14 residues. CDR1 is MDHEN and CDR2 is SYDVKM in the germline V gene. The V gene lost 6 bases and the J gene lost 9 bases, with 18 bases spanning the gap. The CDR3 region has the DNA TGTGCCAGCAGAGGGACTGGGCGTAGGAGTGAGCAGTTCTTC. Protein: CASRGTGRRSEQFF.

The V and J genes are TRBV5-6 and TRBJ1-1, with 7 bases that match TRBD1. From germline, CDR1 is SGHDT and CDR2 YYEEEE. V shed 2 bases, J shed 4 bases, and the junction held 5 bases outside the gene matches. The CDR3 runs 14 residues. CDR3 loop: CASSFPGGGTEAFF. Here the CDR3 DNA reads TGTGCCAGCAGCTTTCCAGGGGGGGGCACTGAAGCTTTCTTT.

The V call is TRBV6-1, the J call TRBJ1-2; D possibly corresponds to TRBD1 (6 bases). The CDR3 is 14 amino acids. From germline, CDR1 is MNHNS and CDR2 SASEGT. The V gene lost 1 base and the J gene lost 7 bases, with 13 bases spanning the gap. Here the CDR3 reads CASSEVNRVPGYTF. DNA for the CDR3: TGTGCCAGCAGTGAAGTTAACAGGGTACCTGGCTACACCTTC.

The rearrangement uses TRBV6-1 and TRBJ1-1; D remains unclear. CDR1 is MNHNS, CDR2 SASEGT, per germline. The germline V and J ends were trimmed by 1 base and 10 bases, with 13 bases remaining between them. The CDR3 is 13 residues long. The CDR3 coding sequence is TGTGCCAGCAGTGAAGTTCAGTCGCTGGCAGCTTTCTTT. This codes for CASSEVQSLAAFF.

The rearrangement links TRBV28 to TRBJ1-1; 10 bases align to TRBD1. Germline CDR1 is MDHEN and CDR2 is SYDVKM. Losses at the gene ends were 6 bases for V and 7 bases for J; bases not matched to a gene: 11. This CDR3 spans 15 amino acids. CDR3 protein: CASSSAGTGEGEAFF. The CDR3 DNA follows: TGTGCCAGCAGCAGCGCGGGGACAGGGGAAGGTGAAGCTTTCTTT.

The chain carries TRBV1 and TRBJ2-6. TRBV1 has pseudogene status. The CDR3 has 18 residues. In DNA form, the CDR3 reads TGCACCAGCAGCTGTAAAGGTTGTGCACAAAGTCGGGCCAACGTCCTGACTTTC. It encodes CTSSCKGCAQSRANVLTF.

This chain links TRBV7-9 with TRBJ2-1; 10 positions match TRBD2. This CDR3 has 15 amino acids. Germline trimming cut 2 bases from V and 7 bases from J; bases unmatched to any gene: 5. CDR1 is SEHNR, CDR2 FQNEAQ, per germline (reference sequence). For the CDR3, the DNA is TGTGCCAGCAGCTTAAGCGGGGGGGCCGTGAATGAGCAGTTCTTC. Protein product: CASSLSGGAVNEQFF.

The V gene is TRBV5-4, the J gene TRBJ1-4; D not certain. The CDR3 runs to 13 residues. V was trimmed by 0 bases and J by 4 bases, leaving 4 bases between them. Germline V CDR1 and CDR2: SGHNT, YYREEE (reference sequence). CDR3 sequence: CASSLAVNEKLFF. CDR3 in DNA: TGTGCCAGCAGCTTGGCCGTTAATGAAAAACTGTTTTTT.

The rearrangement links TRBV19 to TRBJ2-3, with TRBD1 as a possible D gene (5 bases). Trimming pared 5 bases from V and 1 base from J, leaving 13 bases between. The germline CDR1 and CDR2 sequences are LNHDA and SQIVND (reference sequence). This CDR3 spans 15 amino acids. CDR3 protein: CASSFRTPRTDTQYF. The CDR3 bases are TGTGCCAGTAGTTTCCGGACACCCCGCACAGATACGCAGTATTTT. Together with reference TRBV19 and TRBJ2-3, the CDR3 gives the full variable domain: DGGITQSPKYLFRKEGQNVTLSCEQNLNHDAMYWYRQDPGQGLRLIYYSQIVNDFQKGDIAEGYSVSREKKESFPLTVTSAQKNPTAFYLCASSFRTPRTDTQYFGPGTRLTVL.

The V gene is TRBV5-3, the J gene TRBJ1-4; 8 bases match TRBD1. TRBV5-3 belongs to the ORF category, with a function that is uncertain. V lost 4 bases, J lost 8 bases, and 7 bases stayed unmatched. The CDR3 has 14 amino acids. Here the CDR3 reads CARSADRGGEKLFF. DNA of the CDR3: TGTGCCAGAAGCGCAGACAGGGGAGGAGAAAAACTGTTTTTT.

The chain joins TRBV15 to TRBJ2-6; unclear D gene. V was pared by 5 bases and J by 0 bases, with 20 bases between. CDR3 length: 19 residues. CDR1 and CDR2 from the germline V gene are LNHNV and YYDKDF (reference sequence). The DNA of the CDR3 is TGTGCCACCAGCCACGTACCCCTTTTCCAGCTCTCTGGGGCCAACGTCCTGACTTTC. It codes for CATSHVPLFQLSGANVLTF. The full variable domain, in which reference TRBV15 and TRBJ2-6 provide the parts outside the CDR3, is DAMVIQNPRYQVTQFGKPVTLSCSQTLNHNVMYWYQQKSSQAPKLLFHYYDKDFNNEADTPDNFQSRRPNTSFCFLDIRSPGLGDTAMYLCATSHVPLFQLSGANVLTFGAGSRLTVL.

This clone was picked up one time. V usage is TRBV11-1 and J usage is TRBJ2-5, with TRBD2 identical over 8 bases. V dropped 1 base and J dropped 5; count of bases not matched to a gene: 6. Germline loops: CDR1 SGHAT, CDR2 FQDESV (reference sequence). The CDR3 is 15 residues long. The CDR3 sequence: CASSLGLAGGETQYF. In DNA, the CDR3 is TGTGCCAGCAGCTTAGGTCTAGCGGGCGGGGAGACCCAGTACTTC.

The V and J genes are TRBV7-8 and TRBJ2-3; no firm D call. Germline V lookup: CDR1 SGHVS, CDR2 FQNEAQ. The CDR3 runs to 12 residues. The V end lost 0 bases, the J end lost 6 bases, and 4 bases lay between the germline ends. The CDR3 sequence: CASSLAVDTQYF. In DNA form, the CDR3 reads TGTGCCAGCAGCTTAGCAGTTGATACGCAGTATTTT.

The J gene is TRBJ1-2, the V gene TRBV11-3; D gene unclear. The CDR3 covers 13 residues. Per the germline V gene, CDR1 is SGHNT and CDR2 is YENEEA. Trimming shortened V by 3 bases and J by 5 bases, and 10 bases separated the two germline ends. The CDR3 nucleotides are TGTGCCAGCAGCTTCTCAGGCGGGTATGGCTACACCTTC. Its translation: CASSFSGGYGYTF. Combining the CDR3 with reference TRBV11-3 and TRBJ1-2 gives the whole variable domain EAGVVQSPRYKIIEKKQPVAFWCNPISGHNTLYWYLQNLGQGPELLIRYENEEAVDDSQLPKDRFSAERLKGVDSTLKIQPAELGDSAVYLCASSFSGGYGYTFGSGTRLTVV.

The chain links TRBV28 to TRBJ1-1; D is undetermined. This CDR3 has 15 amino acids. V was shortened by 2 bases and J by 0 bases, with 10 bases between the two germline ends. Germline V lookup: CDR1 MDHEN, CDR2 SYDVKM. The CDR3 reads CASSLGVWVNTEAFF. The CDR3 DNA reads TGTGCCAGCAGTTTAGGGGTCTGGGTGAACACTGAAGCTTTCTTT.

This sequence joins TRBV6-1 and TRBJ2-7; 10 bases match TRBD1. The CDR3 consists of 14 residues. With V trimmed by 6 bases and J by 5 bases, 7 bases remained unmatched. Germline V gene data show CDR1 as MNHNS and CDR2 as SASEGT. The CDR3 nucleotides are TGTGCCAGCAGCTACCGGACAGGGGGGAACGAGCAGTACTTC. Amino acids: CASSYRTGGNEQYF.

This chain connects TRBV25-1 to TRBJ2-6; D might be TRBD1 (5 bases). V lost 2 bases, J lost 0 bases, and 14 bases lay in between. The CDR3 consists of 18 residues. In germline, CDR1 is MGHDK, CDR2 SYGVNS. CDR3 bases: TGTGCCAGCAGTGAAAGGGCAGGGAAACCCTCTGGGGCCAACGTCCTGACTTTC. This codes for CASSERAGKPSGANVLTF.

The gene calls are TRBV6-1 and TRBJ1-4; perhaps TRBD1 as D (6 bases). Deletions cut 10 bases from V and 5 bases from J, with 14 bases between. CDR1 is MNHNS, CDR2 SASEGT, per germline. The CDR3 runs 13 residues. CDR3 DNA: TGTGCCACCTCGGGGGGCCAGAATGAAAAACTGTTTTTT. This sequence encodes CATSGGQNEKLFF.

V usage is TRBV5-5 and J usage is TRBJ2-3; 9 bases map to TRBD2. Germline lookup yields CDR1 SGHKS and CDR2 YYEKEE (reference sequence). This CDR3 is built from 15 residues. J lost 4 bases, V lost 2 bases, and 5 bases had no gene match. CDR3 sequence reads: CASSLAAGGSDTQYF. CDR3 in DNA: TGTGCCAGCAGCTTAGCGGCGGGAGGGTCAGATACGCAGTATTTT.

The rearrangement uses TRBV4-3 and TRBJ2-2; D may correspond to TRBD1 or TRBD2 (5 bases each). Germline V gives CDR1 LGHNA, CDR2 YSLEER. V lost 3 bases to trimming and J lost 6 bases, with 20 bases between them. This CDR3 has 17 residues. The CDR3, as DNA: TGCGCCAGCAGCCATGCAGGGACGGCGAGAGAATCCGGGGAGCTGTTTTTT. This encodes CASSHAGTARESGELFF.

The CDR3 region has the DNA TGTGCCAGTAGTACTAGCGGAGCACACAGGGAGCTGTTTTTT. It specifies CASSTSGAHRELFF. The chain links TRBV19 to TRBJ2-2, with 7 bases lining up with TRBD2. The CDR3 spans 14 residues. The V segment lost 4 bases and the J segment 9 bases; nucleotides outside the gene matches: 8. Germline CDR1 is LNHDA and CDR2 is SQIVND (reference sequence).

This clone was detected only a few times. CDR3 loop: CASSWEYQPQHF. The CDR3 nucleotides are TGTGCCAGCAGCTGGGAGTATCAGCCCCAGCATTTT. The chain joins TRBV7-9 to TRBJ1-5; no firm D call. The germline V and J ends were trimmed by 4 bases and 5 bases, with 6 bases remaining between them. This CDR3 region has 12 residues. Germline V gene sequence: CDR1 SEHNR, CDR2 FQNEAQ (reference sequence).

The V and J genes are TRBV6-1 and TRBJ1-5; TRBD1 matches 9 bases. Germline V lookup: CDR1 MNHNS, CDR2 SASEGT. J gave up 7 bases and V 0 bases, and 4 bases lay outside the gene matches. The CDR3 spans 15 residues. CDR3 in amino acids: CASSEAGQGLQPQHF. CDR3 bases: TGTGCCAGCAGTGAAGCGGGACAGGGTCTACAGCCCCAGCATTTT.

This chain uses TRBV28 with TRBJ2-1; possible D gene TRBD2, 5 bases. Germline V lookup: CDR1 MDHEN, CDR2 SYDVKM. The CDR3 contains 15 residues. V dropped 3 bases and J dropped 0 bases, with 9 bases sitting between them. DNA for the CDR3: TGTGCCAGCAGTTTTCGGGAAAGCTCCTACAATGAGCAGTTCTTC. Translation gives CASSFRESSYNEQFF.

This chain links TRBV7-2 with TRBJ2-2; D is perhaps TRBD2 (5 bases). The CDR3 runs to 16 residues. V lost 4 bases to trimming and J lost 2 bases, with 14 bases between them. CDR1 is SGHTA and CDR2 is FQGNSA in the germline V gene. The CDR3 loop reads CASSSRSGLNTGELFF. The CDR3 DNA follows: TGTGCCAGCAGCTCAAGGTCGGGGTTAAACACCGGGGAGCTGTTTTTT.

This clone showed up just once. The chain links TRBV7-2 to TRBJ1-4; D gene ambiguous. Germline CDR1 and CDR2: SGHTA and FQGNSA. Trimming left V 5 bases short and J 0 bases short, with 13 bases between. The CDR3 has 16 amino acids. This CDR3 is CASSPTPTATNEKLFF. The CDR3 DNA is TGTGCCAGCAGCCCTACCCCTACAGCAACTAATGAAAAACTGTTTTTT. Based on the CDR3 plus reference TRBV7-2 and TRBJ1-4, the full variable domain is GAGVSQSPSNKVTEKGKDVELRCDPISGHTALYWYRQSLGQGLEFLIYFQGNSAPDKSGLPSDRFSAERTGGSVSTLTIQRTQQEDSAVYLCASSPTPTATNEKLFFGSGTQLSVL.

The chain combines TRBV4-1 with TRBJ2-1, with D uncertain. The CDR3 loop spans 11 amino acids. Germline assignment: CDR1 MGHRA and CDR2 YSYEKL. Trimming stripped 2 bases from V and 10 bases from J, with 6 bases between. Here the CDR3 DNA reads TGCGCCAGCAGCCAAACCAGCGAGCAGTTCTTC. This translates into CASSQTSEQFF.

This chain uses TRBV7-2 with TRBJ1-3; the D gene is possibly TRBD1 (5 bases). The CDR3 is made up of 16 amino acids. The germline gives CDR1 SGHTA, CDR2 FQGNSA. Trimming removed 5 bases from V and 0 bases from J, with 14 bases in between. DNA for the CDR3: TGTGCCAGCAGCCGAGAATGGGGCGGCTCTGGAAACACCATATATTTT. Residues: CASSREWGGSGNTIYF.

The chain recombines TRBV18 with TRBJ1-6; tentatively, D is TRBD1 (6 bases). Germline V gene lookup returns CDR1 KGHSH and CDR2 LQKENI. V was shortened by 0 bases and J by 5 bases, with 8 bases between the two germline ends. The CDR3 totals 15 residues. DNA of the CDR3: TGTGCCAGCTCACCACCGTCAGGGGATAATTCACCCCTCCACTTT. It codes for CASSPPSGDNSPLHF.

V is TRBV28 and J is TRBJ1-5; no definite D call. The V gene lost 6 bases and the J gene lost 2 bases, with 14 bases spanning the gap. Germline V gene data show CDR1 as MDHEN and CDR2 as SYDVKM. This CDR3 is 15 amino acids long. The CDR3 sequence: CASSVQLDRNQPQHF. CDR3 DNA: TGTGCCAGCAGCGTGCAATTGGACCGCAATCAGCCCCAGCATTTT.